This entry describes one TCR beta chain. Its antigen target is currently unknown. A junction end diverges from the germline sequence, so it may reflect a read error. RNA was extracted from bulk unsorted tissue and checked for quality with a NanoDrop ND-1000 and an Agilent 2100. Newly diagnosed lung cancer patients without prior chemotherapy who had been admitted for thoracic surgery in China between August and November 2014 were enrolled as donors. The study excluded patients who had received radiotherapy or chemotherapy before or who had another cancer at the same time. Pieces of surgical tissue measuring roughly 1-2.2 cm3 were kept in RNAlater solution and held at -80 degrees C until needed. This sample is drawn from a study of tumor and adjacent non-tumor tissue in lung cancer (dated by TCRdb to the late 2010s). Broadly, across the study: Patients with adenocarcinoma (12), squamous cell carcinoma (2) and small cell lung cancer (1) were included in the cohort. Among the approximately 15 patients, ages ranged from about 31 to 80 years, around 10 were men and 5 were women, and disease was TNM stage I to III. A total of some 130,000,000 productive TCRbeta reads were generated by sequencing, corresponding to an average of approximately 4 million reads per sample. Bulk TCRbeta repertoires were compared between lung tumor tissue and matched distant non-tumor lung tissue obtained from more than twelve lung cancer patients. For each patient, one tumor sample and one normal lung sample were taken, giving under 35 paired specimens that underwent TCRbeta CDR3 sequencing. The research as a whole found: Only about 15 patients were in the cohort, and the authors stated that larger samples and more detailed clinical data are needed. Tumor tissue showed significantly higher TCR diversity (inverse Simpson) than normal lung tissue, at 431.37 vs 166.20 (P = 0.0075, Mann-Whitney U test). Significantly higher TCR diversity was found in younger patients, and higher tumor TCR diversity was associated with shorter overall and disease-free survival. Neither the sequencing platform nor unique molecular identifiers are mentioned in the methods. Peripheral blood was not sequenced, so blood TCRbeta repertoires in these lung cancer patients were not examined. A significantly larger cumulative share of the repertoire was made up by the top 100 clones in normal lung than in tumor tissue.

Receptor amplification or capture employed multiplex PCR. Reads for this sample came from an Illumina HiSeq 2500. TCRbeta libraries were constructed through three rounds of nested PCR with primers (Table S4) according to protocols adapted from ARM-PCR. PCR products of 200-500 bp were gel-excised and purified with the QIAquick gel extraction kit before sequencing. The authors' analysis ran thus. Trimmomatic was used to clean the reads, FLASH merged the cleaned reads into complete CDR3 sequences, and MiTCR assigned the sequences to V(D)J germline segments. Clonal diversity was computed as the inverse Simpson's index with VDJtools. A read counted as productive if the sequence was in-frame and lacked a premature stop codon. Clones were called with MiXCR by TCRdb after fastp trimmed the public reads at Q25, and only in-frame beta chains were retained. CDR3 protein sequences are deduplicated, and each keeps its most common genes and DNA. The authors' filters were not applied to this entry. A total of 200,000 or so distinct CDR3 sequences appear in this sample, roughly 70% of them only once. Around 27% of the sample belongs to the ten largest clones.

The CDR3 goes from the cysteine to the phenylalanine over 13 residues. Solely the CDR3 DNA is kept, with 39 bases framed from the first base. From the germline V gene (reference sequence), CDR1 is SEHNR and CDR2 is FQNEAQ. This TCR was recovered from a man in his fifties or sixties with non-small cell lung cancer. The chain was built from TRBV7-9 and TRBJ2-7, with a weak D call of TRBD2 (6 bases match). The sample comprised lung tumor tissue. The CDR3 region: CANSEGLFYEQYF. Here is the DNA: TGTGCCAACAGCGAGGGACTGTTCTACGAGCAGTACTTC.